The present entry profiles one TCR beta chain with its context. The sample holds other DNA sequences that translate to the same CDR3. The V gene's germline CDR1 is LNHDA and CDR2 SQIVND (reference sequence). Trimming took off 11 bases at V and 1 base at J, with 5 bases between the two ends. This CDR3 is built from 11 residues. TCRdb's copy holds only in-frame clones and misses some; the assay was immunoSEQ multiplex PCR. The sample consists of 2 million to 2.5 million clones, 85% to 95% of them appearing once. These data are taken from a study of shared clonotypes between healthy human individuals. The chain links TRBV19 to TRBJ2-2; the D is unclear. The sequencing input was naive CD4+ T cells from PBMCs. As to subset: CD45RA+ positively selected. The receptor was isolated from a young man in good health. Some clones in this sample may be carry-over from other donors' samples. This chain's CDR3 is CASRNTGELFF. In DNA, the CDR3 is TGTGCCTCCCGGAACACCGGGGAGCTGTTTTTT.